This T cell receptor beta chain was sequenced for a study of T cell responses to AZD1222 COVID-19 vaccine. Broader study findings: Two AZD1222 doses significantly raised spike-specific TCR breadth and depth over controls. Baseline serostatus was positive in only six AZD1222 recipients.

To note about this clone: Its cognate antigen is unknown.

Pooled together were second doses at about 4 or about 12 weeks. CDR3 length: 16 residues. CDR1 is MGHRA and CDR2 is YSYEKL in the germline V gene. V lost 1 base and J 7 bases, leaving 14 bases between the germline ends. Sequencing was performed with immunoSEQ multiplex PCR; in TCRdb, only in-frame clones are kept and a portion is missing. The sample records over 110,000 clones, 85% to 90% being singletons. The TCR comes from an adult who received the AZD1222 COVID-19 vaccine. This chain connects TRBV4-1 to TRBJ1-6; D remains ambiguous. Sequenced here: peripheral blood, sampled 28 days after the second AZD1222 dose. CDR3 amino acids: CASSQVLTEVNSPLHF. DNA of the CDR3: TGCGCCAGCAGCCAAGTTTTAACGGAAGTGAATTCACCCCTCCACTTT.